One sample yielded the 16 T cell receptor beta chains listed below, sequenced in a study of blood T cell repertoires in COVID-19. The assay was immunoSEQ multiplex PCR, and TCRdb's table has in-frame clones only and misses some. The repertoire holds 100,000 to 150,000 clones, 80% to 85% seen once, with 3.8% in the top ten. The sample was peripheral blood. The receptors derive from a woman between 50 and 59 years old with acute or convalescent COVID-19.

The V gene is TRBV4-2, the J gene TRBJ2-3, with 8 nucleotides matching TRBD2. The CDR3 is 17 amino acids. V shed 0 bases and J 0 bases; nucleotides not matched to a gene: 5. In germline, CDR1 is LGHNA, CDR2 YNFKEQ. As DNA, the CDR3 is TGTGCCAGCAGCCAAGAGGTAGCGGGGTATAGCACAGATACGCAGTATTTT. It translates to CASSQEVAGYSTDTQYF.

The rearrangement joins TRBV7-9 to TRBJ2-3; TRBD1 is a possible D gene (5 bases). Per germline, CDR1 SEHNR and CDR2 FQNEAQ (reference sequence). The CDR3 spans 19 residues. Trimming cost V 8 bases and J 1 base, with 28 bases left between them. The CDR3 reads CASGPTLGADGHRTDTQYF. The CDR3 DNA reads TGTGCCAGCGGCCCAACACTGGGTGCGGACGGACACCGCACAGATACGCAGTATTTT. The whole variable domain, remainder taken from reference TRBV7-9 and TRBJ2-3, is DTGVSQNPRHKITKRGQNVTFRCDPISEHNRLYWYRQTLGQGPEFLTYFQNEAQLEKSRLLSDRFSAERPKGSFSTLEIQRTEQGDSAMYLCASGPTLGADGHRTDTQYFGPGTRLTVL.

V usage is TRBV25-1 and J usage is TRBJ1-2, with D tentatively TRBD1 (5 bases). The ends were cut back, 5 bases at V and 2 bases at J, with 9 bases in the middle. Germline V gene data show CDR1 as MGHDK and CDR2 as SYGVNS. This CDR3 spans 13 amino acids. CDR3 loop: CASSMDINYGYTF. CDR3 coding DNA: TGTGCCAGCAGTATGGACATCAACTATGGCTACACCTTC.

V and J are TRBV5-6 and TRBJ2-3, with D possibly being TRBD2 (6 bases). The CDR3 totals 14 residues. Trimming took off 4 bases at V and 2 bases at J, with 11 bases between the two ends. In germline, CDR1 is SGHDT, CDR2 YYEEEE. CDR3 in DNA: TGTGCCAGCAGCCAGCTAGCGAACACAGATACGCAGTATTTT. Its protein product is CASSQLANTDTQYF.

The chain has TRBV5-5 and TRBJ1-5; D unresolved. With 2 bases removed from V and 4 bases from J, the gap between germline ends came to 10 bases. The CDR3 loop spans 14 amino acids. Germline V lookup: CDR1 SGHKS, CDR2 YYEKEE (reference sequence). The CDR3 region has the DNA TGTGCCAGCAGCTTAGGAGCAGAAAATCAGCCCCAGCATTTT. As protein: CASSLGAENQPQHF.

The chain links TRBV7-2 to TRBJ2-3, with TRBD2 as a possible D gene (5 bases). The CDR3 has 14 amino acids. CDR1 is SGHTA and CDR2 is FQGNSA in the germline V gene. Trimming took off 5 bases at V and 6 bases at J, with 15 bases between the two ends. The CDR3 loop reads CASSRQRLRDTQYF. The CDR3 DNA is TGTGCCAGCAGCCGGCAGCGGCTCCGGGATACGCAGTATTTT. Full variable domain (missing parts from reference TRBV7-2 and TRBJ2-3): GAGVSQSPSNKVTEKGKDVELRCDPISGHTALYWYRQSLGQGLEFLIYFQGNSAPDKSGLPSDRFSAERTGGSVSTLTIQRTQQEDSAVYLCASSRQRLRDTQYFGPGTRLTVL.

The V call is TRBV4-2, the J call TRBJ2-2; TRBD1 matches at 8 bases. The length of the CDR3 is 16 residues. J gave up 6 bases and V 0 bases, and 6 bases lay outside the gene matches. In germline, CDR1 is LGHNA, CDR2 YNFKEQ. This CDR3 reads CASSQDPDRGSGELFF. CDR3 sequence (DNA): TGTGCCAGCAGCCAAGACCCCGACAGGGGTTCCGGGGAGCTGTTTTTT.

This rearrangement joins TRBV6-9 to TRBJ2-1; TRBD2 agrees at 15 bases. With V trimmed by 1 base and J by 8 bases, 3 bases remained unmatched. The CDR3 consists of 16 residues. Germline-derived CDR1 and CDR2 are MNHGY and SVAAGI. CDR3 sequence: CASSYLGLAGGDEQFF. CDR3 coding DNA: TGTGCCAGCAGTTATTTGGGACTAGCGGGAGGTGATGAGCAGTTCTTC.

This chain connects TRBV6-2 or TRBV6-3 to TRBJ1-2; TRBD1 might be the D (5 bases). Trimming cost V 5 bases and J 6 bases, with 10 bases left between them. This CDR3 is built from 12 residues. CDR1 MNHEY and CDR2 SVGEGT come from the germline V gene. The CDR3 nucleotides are TGTGCCAGCAGTCGCAGGGTGGATGGCTACACCTTC. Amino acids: CASSRRVDGYTF.

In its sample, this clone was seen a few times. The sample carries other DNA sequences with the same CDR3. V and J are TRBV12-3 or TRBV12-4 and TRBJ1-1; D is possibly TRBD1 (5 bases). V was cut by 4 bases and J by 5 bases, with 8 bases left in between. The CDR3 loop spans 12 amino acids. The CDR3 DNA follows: TGTGCCAGCAGTTCGGGGGGGACTGAAGCTTTCTTT. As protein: CASSSGGTEAFF.

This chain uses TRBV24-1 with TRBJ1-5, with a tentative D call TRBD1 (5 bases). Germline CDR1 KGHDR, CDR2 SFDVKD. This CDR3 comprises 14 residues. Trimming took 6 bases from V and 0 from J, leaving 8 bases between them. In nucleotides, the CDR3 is TGTGCCACCAGTAGGGGATATAGCAATCAGCCCCAGCATTTT. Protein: CATSRGYSNQPQHF.

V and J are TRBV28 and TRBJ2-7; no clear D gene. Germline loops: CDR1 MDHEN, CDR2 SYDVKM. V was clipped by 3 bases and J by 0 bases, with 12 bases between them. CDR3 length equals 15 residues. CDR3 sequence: CASSFLSINSYEQYF. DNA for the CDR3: TGTGCCAGCAGTTTTTTGAGTATAAACTCCTACGAGCAGTACTTC.

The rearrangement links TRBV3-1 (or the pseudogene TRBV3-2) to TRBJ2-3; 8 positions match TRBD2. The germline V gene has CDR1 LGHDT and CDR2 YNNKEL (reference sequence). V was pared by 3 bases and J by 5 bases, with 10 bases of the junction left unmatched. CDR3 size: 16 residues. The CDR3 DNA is TGTGCCAGCAGCCACTGGGGGACTAGTAGGATAGATACGCAGTATTTT. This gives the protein CASSHWGTSRIDTQYF.

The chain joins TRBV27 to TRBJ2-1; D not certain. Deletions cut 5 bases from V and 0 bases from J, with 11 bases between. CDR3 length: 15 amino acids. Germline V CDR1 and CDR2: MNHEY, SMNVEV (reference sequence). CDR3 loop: CASSPDWSSYNEQFF. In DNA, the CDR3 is TGTGCCAGCAGTCCTGACTGGAGCTCCTACAATGAGCAGTTCTTC.

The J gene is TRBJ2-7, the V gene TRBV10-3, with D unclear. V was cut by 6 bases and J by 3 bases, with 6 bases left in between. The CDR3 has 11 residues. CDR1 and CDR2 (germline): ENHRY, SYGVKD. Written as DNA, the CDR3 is TGTGCCATCAGGGCCGACTACGAGCAGTACTTC. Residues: CAIRADYEQYF.

In DNA, the CDR3 is TGTGCTAGTGGCCTGGATTTGGGGCTAGGAGGCTACACCTTC. Its protein is CASGLDLGLGGYTF. This chain links TRBV12-5 with TRBJ1-2; tentatively, D is TRBD1 (5 bases). The V end was cut by 6 bases, the J end by 8 bases, with 19 bases between. From germline, CDR1 is LGHNT and CDR2 FRNRAP. This CDR3 spans 14 amino acids. Supplemented by reference TRBV12-5 and TRBJ1-2, the full variable domain reads DARVTQTPRHKVTEMGQEVTMRCQPILGHNTVFWYRQTMMQGLELLAYFRNRAPLDDSGMPKDRFSAEMPDATLATLKIQPSEPRDSAVYFCASGLDLGLGGYTFGSGTRLTVV.